A single sample gave rise to the 5 T cell receptor beta chains below, sequenced in a study of cytomegalovirus exposure and HLA in healthy donors. The PCR employed 60 Vbeta primers together with 13 Jbeta primers. Profiled with immunoSEQ multiplex PCR; TCRdb holds only in-frame clones, not every one. This table holds fewer than 200,000 clones, approximately 73% found once. Sequencing was done on a sample of PBMCs. The receptors shown here come from a woman between 18 and 29 years old in good health and CMV-seropositive.

This chain links TRBV30 with TRBJ1-5; D is unresolved. The CDR3 has 13 residues. CDR1 and CDR2 from the germline V gene are GTSNPN and SVGIG (reference sequence). The V gene lost 2 bases and the J gene lost 2 bases, with 7 bases spanning the gap. CDR3 in DNA: TGTGCCTGGAGTCTACGGGGCAATCAGCCCCAGCATTTT. It specifies CAWSLRGNQPQHF.

J is TRBJ2-7 and V is TRBV9; no clear D. CDR1 is SGDLS, CDR2 YYNGEE, per germline. Trimming cost V 2 bases and J 5 bases, with 8 bases left between them. The CDR3 sequence is 12 residues long. The CDR3 DNA reads as TGTGCCAGCAGCGTCACTCACGACGAGCAGTACTTC. It is translated as CASSVTHDEQYF.

The chain uses TRBV11-1 and TRBJ1-6; TRBD1 matches at 8 bases. The trim removed 5 bases at V and 13 bases at J, leaving 7 bases unmatched. CDR3 length equals 13 residues. Germline V gene data show CDR1 as SGHAT and CDR2 as FQDESV (reference sequence). For the CDR3, the DNA is TGTGCCAGCAGCGTCGACAGGGGTCACCCCCTCCACTTT. Protein product: CASSVDRGHPLHF.

For the CDR3, the DNA is TGTGCCAGCAGCTCGACAGGAAAGGGCACAGATACGCAGTATTTT. Translated, it gives CASSSTGKGTDTQYF. The chain uses TRBV11-2 and TRBJ2-3; D is possibly TRBD1 (6 bases). V gave up 4 bases and J gave up 1 base, with 12 bases separating them. Germline V gene data show CDR1 as SGHAT and CDR2 as FQNNGV. The CDR3 totals 15 residues.

This sequence joins TRBV27 and TRBJ2-1; D ambiguous. Deletions cut 10 bases from V and 4 bases from J, with 14 bases between. The CDR3 loop spans 13 amino acids. Germline V gives CDR1 MNHEY, CDR2 SMNVEV (reference sequence). CDR3 residues: CATSTTSYNEQFF. CDR3 nucleotide sequence: TGTGCCACATCTACGACATCGTACAATGAGCAGTTCTTC.